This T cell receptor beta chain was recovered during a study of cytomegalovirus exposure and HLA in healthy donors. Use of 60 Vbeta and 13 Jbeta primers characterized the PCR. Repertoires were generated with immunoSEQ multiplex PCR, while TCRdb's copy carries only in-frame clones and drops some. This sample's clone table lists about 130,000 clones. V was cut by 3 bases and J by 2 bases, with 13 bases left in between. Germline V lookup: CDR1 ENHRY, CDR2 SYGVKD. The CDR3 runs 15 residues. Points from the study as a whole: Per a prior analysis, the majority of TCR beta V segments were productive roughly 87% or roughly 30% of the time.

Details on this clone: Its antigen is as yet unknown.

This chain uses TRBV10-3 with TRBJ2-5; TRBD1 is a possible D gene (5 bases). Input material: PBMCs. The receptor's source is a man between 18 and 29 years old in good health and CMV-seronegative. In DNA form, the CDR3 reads TGTGCCATCAGTGAAGATGGACAAACTCAAGAGACCCAGTACTTC. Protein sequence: CAISEDGQTQETQYF.